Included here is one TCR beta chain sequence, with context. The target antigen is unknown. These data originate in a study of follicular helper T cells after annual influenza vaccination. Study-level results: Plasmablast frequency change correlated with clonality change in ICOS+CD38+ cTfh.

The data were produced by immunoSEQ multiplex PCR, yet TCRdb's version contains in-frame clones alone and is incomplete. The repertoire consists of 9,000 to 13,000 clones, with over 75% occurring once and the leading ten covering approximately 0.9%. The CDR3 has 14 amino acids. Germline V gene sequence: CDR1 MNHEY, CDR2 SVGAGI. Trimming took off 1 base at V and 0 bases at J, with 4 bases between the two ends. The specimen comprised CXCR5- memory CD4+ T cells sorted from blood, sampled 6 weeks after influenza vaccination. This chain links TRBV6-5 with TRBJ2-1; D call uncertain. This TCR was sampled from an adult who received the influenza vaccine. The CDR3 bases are TGTGCCAGCAGTTACTTCAGCTCCTACAATGAGCAGTTCTTC. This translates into CASSYFSSYNEQFF.